This T cell receptor (beta chain) was retrieved from a study of T-cell reconstitution after alpha-beta-depleted transplantation in children. Study-level findings and limits: Several hundred rapidly expanded clones from non-depleted graft cells reportedly supplied alpha-beta T cells about two months post-transplant. Counts and diversity of T cells one year after transplant came mostly from newly produced T cells.

The CDR3 totals 14 residues. V shed 6 bases, J shed 9 bases, and the junction held 15 bases outside the gene matches. Germline CDR1 DFQATT, CDR2 SNEGSKA (reference sequence). Preparation of the TCRbeta library was carried out with unique molecular identifiers. TCRdb reanalysed the PCR reads using MiXCR and keeps one entry per CDR3 protein. Counted here are around 100,000 distinct CDR3 sequences, about 5.6% occurring once; the ten biggest clones make up 5.5% to 6.5%. Concerning this clonotype itself: Its antigen is currently unknown. This may be a read error, as it is one base from a much larger clone.

The TCR sequence derives from a female patient between 2 and 15 years old who had a stem cell transplant for Fanconi anemia, so the T cells may come from the graft donor. The gene calls are TRBV20-1 and TRBJ2-3; 7 bases map to TRBD2. The material was PBMCs, mostly from graft donor cells, obtained 60 days after TCRalphabeta/CD19-depleted stem cell transplant. CDR3 residues: CSAYRPGLQCTQYF. DNA for the CDR3: TGCAGTGCCTACAGACCGGGACTACAATGCACGCAGTATTTT.